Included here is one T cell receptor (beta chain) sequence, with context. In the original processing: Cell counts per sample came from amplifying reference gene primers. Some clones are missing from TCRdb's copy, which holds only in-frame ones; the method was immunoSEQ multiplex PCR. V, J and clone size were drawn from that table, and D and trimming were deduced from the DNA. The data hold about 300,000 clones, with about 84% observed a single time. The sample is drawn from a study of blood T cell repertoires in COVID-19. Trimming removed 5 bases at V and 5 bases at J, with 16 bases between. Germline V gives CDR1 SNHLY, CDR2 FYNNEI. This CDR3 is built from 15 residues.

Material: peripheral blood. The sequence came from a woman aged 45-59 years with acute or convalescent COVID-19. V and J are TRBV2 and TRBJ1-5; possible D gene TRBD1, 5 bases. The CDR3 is CASSFNKGADQPQHF. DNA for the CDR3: TGTGCCAGCAGTTTCAACAAAGGGGCGGATCAGCCCCAGCATTTT. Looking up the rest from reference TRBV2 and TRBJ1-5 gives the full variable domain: EPEVTQTPSHQVTQMGQEVILRCVPISNHLYFYWYRQILGQKVEFLVSFYNNEISEKSEIFDDQFSVERPDGSNFTLKIRSTKLEDSAMYFCASSFNKGADQPQHFGDGTRLSIL.